Following are 30 T cell receptor beta chains from one sample sequenced in a study of T cell responses to AZD1222 COVID-19 vaccine (dated by TCRdb to the early 2020s). Library preparation employed the immunoSEQ multiplex PCR assay. TCRdb obtained this table from immuneACCESS and retained in-frame rearrangements with V and J assigned. These tables miss some clones; where compared with another copy, unresolved V genes account for less than half of the shortfall, and the remainder is unexplained. The sample profile shows some 100,000 clones; about 89% of them were found once. The ten largest clonotypes hold 4.2% of the sample. This specimen's time point label, per the study, means: baseline before first vaccination. The treatment or condition label, read with the paper, signifies: meningococcal conjugate vaccine given as trial control. Sequences were derived from peripheral blood, sampled on day 0 of MenACWY control vaccination. The receptors were sampled from an adult in good health.

The V and J genes are TRBV5-8 and TRBJ1-4; no definite D call. Trimming shortened V by 4 bases and J by 8 bases, and 9 bases separated the two germline ends. Germline V lookup: CDR1 SGHTS, CDR2 YDEGEE. There are 12 residues in the CDR3. The CDR3 sequence: CASSNTLEKLFF. The CDR3 nucleotides are TGTGCCAGCAGCAACACGCTCGAAAAACTGTTTTTT.

This clone showed up just a few times. CDR3 loop: CASSQESTYTEAFF. CDR3 nucleotides: TGCGCCAGCAGCCAGGAAAGTACGTACACTGAAGCTTTCTTT. V is TRBV4-3 and J is TRBJ1-1; D not certain. The CDR3 totals 14 residues. Trimming took off 3 bases at V and 3 bases at J, with 11 bases between the two ends. Germline CDR1 is LGHNA and CDR2 is YSLEER.

The rearrangement uses TRBV5-1 and TRBJ2-2; D is uncertain. CDR1 and CDR2 (germline): SGHRS, YFSETQ. Trimming removed 0 bases from V and 6 bases from J, with 12 bases in between. This CDR3 is 15 amino acids long. The CDR3 sequence: CASSLGQYGAGELFF. The CDR3 DNA sequence: TGCGCCAGCAGCTTGGGCCAGTATGGGGCCGGGGAGCTGTTTTTT. Using reference TRBV5-1 and TRBJ2-2 for the parts outside the CDR3, the full variable domain is KAGVTQTPRYLIKTRGQQVTLSCSPISGHRSVSWYQQTPGQGLQFLFEYFSETQRNKGNFPGRFSGRQFSNSRSEMNVSTLELGDSALYLCASSLGQYGAGELFFGEGSRLTVL.

This rearrangement joins TRBV4-3 to TRBJ2-3, with 9 positions matching TRBD2. Germline V CDR1 and CDR2: LGHNA, YSLEER. This CDR3 contains 17 residues. The V segment lost 0 bases and the J segment 2 bases; nucleotides outside the gene matches: 6. This chain's CDR3 is CASSQDSSGSLTDTQYF. CDR3 DNA sequence: TGCGCCAGCAGCCAAGATAGTAGCGGGAGCCTCACAGATACGCAGTATTTT.

The rearrangement uses TRBV6-2 or TRBV6-3 and TRBJ1-3; no reliable D call. The ends were cut back, 4 bases at V and 1 base at J, with 8 bases in the middle. CDR1 is MNHEY, CDR2 SVGEGT, per germline. The CDR3 length is 14 residues. The CDR3 here is CASSSPLSGNTIYF. Written as DNA, the CDR3 is TGTGCCAGCAGTTCACCGTTGTCTGGAAACACCATATATTTT.

The rearrangement links TRBV21-1 to TRBJ1-2. TRBV21-1 is an annotated pseudogene. The CDR3 is 13 amino acids. This CDR3 is CASSKDGLGGYTF. The CDR3 bases are TGTGCCAGCAGCAAAGACGGGCTTGGTGGCTACACCTTC.

The chain has TRBV7-2 and TRBJ1-1; D ambiguous. From germline, CDR1 is SGHTA and CDR2 FQGNSA. This CDR3 region has 13 residues. Trimming shortened V by 4 bases and J by 0 bases, and 6 bases separated the two germline ends. CDR3 residues: CASSWDLNTEAFF. CDR3 in DNA: TGTGCCAGCAGCTGGGATCTGAACACTGAAGCTTTCTTT.

The chain couples TRBV11-2 to TRBJ2-3; unclear D gene. Germline loops: CDR1 SGHAT, CDR2 FQNNGV. The V gene lost 1 base and the J gene lost 3 bases, with 8 bases spanning the gap. The length of the CDR3 is 14 residues. CDR3 sequence (DNA): TGTGCCAGCAGCTTAGTTCCGTTTACAGATACGCAGTATTTT. Its translation: CASSLVPFTDTQYF. Together with reference TRBV11-2 and TRBJ2-3, the CDR3 gives the full variable domain: EAGVAQSPRYKIIEKRQSVAFWCNPISGHATLYWYQQILGQGPKLLIQFQNNGVVDDSQLPKDRFSAERLKGVDSTLKIQPAKLEDSAVYLCASSLVPFTDTQYFGPGTRLTVL.

The chain couples TRBV27 to TRBJ1-6; D unresolved. Trimming took 4 bases from V and 1 from J, leaving 2 bases between them. This CDR3 has 13 amino acids. Per germline, CDR1 MNHEY and CDR2 SMNVEV (reference sequence). CDR3 nucleotides: TGTGCCAGCAGTTCATCCTATAATTCACCCCTCCACTTT. Amino acids: CASSSSYNSPLHF.

The gene calls are TRBV10-3 and TRBJ2-1; 9 bases match TRBD2. Trimming removed 8 bases from V and 7 bases from J; junction bases left unmatched: 6. The CDR3 totals 13 residues. CDR1 and CDR2 (germline): ENHRY, SYGVKD. Here the CDR3 reads CAIYSGGTNEQFF. DNA for the CDR3: TGTGCCATCTACAGCGGGGGGACGAATGAGCAGTTCTTC.

The gene calls are TRBV30 and TRBJ1-1; tentative D call: TRBD1 (6 bases). The CDR3 runs 15 residues. Trimming cost V 3 bases and J 2 bases, with 16 bases left between them. CDR1 is GTSNPN, CDR2 SVGIG, per germline (reference sequence). The CDR3 spells CAWSRGGQGNTEAFF. CDR3 nucleotides: TGTGCCTGGAGCCGGGGGGGGCAGGGAAACACTGAAGCTTTCTTT.

This rearrangement joins TRBV6-5 to TRBJ2-3; 7 bases are shared with TRBD1. Germline V gene lookup returns CDR1 MNHEY and CDR2 SVGAGI. The CDR3 spans 15 residues. The junction had 6 bases not matched to a gene; V was cut back by 0 bases and J by 6 bases. CDR3 loop: CASSYSNRGPDTQYF. CDR3 bases: TGTGCCAGCAGTTACTCGAATAGGGGGCCGGATACGCAGTATTTT.

The chain is built from TRBV3-1 (or the pseudogene TRBV3-2) and TRBJ1-3; D uncertain. Germline CDR1 reads LGHDT; CDR2 reads YNNKEL (reference sequence). The CDR3 consists of 13 residues. With 0 bases removed from V and 8 bases from J, the gap between germline ends came to 8 bases. This CDR3 is CASSQEFADTIYF. Written as DNA, the CDR3 is TGTGCCAGCAGCCAAGAGTTCGCAGACACCATATATTTT.

The J gene is TRBJ1-5, the V gene TRBV7-2, with D hard to call. Deletions cut 8 bases from V and 4 bases from J, with 12 bases between. The CDR3 totals 13 residues. Germline CDR1 and CDR2: SGHTA and FQGNSA. The CDR3 loop reads CASSTQENQPQHF. The CDR3 coding sequence is TGTGCCAGCTCAACTCAGGAGAATCAGCCCCAGCATTTT.

V gene TRBV27 combines with J gene TRBJ2-2, with D unresolved. V was trimmed by 8 bases and J by 13 bases, leaving 11 bases between them. The CDR3 has 10 residues. Germline V gives CDR1 MNHEY, CDR2 SMNVEV (reference sequence). CDR3 coding DNA: TGTGCCAGCGGTCCACCTCCGCTGTTTTTT. Amino acid sequence: CASGPPPLFF.

The rearrangement uses TRBV19 and TRBJ2-7; 9 positions match TRBD1. Germline CDR1 is LNHDA and CDR2 is SQIVND (reference sequence). Losses at the gene ends were 6 bases for V and 3 bases for J; bases not matched to a gene: 6. CDR3 length: 14 residues. CDR3 amino acids: CASRKRQGDYEQYF. CDR3 nucleotide sequence: TGTGCCAGTAGAAAGAGACAGGGGGACTACGAGCAGTACTTC.

V and J are TRBV12-5 and TRBJ1-5; TRBD1 is a possible D gene (5 bases). Germline V gene data show CDR1 as LGHNT and CDR2 as FRNRAP. This CDR3 is built from 16 residues. Trimming took 2 bases from V and 4 from J, leaving 15 bases between them. CDR3 amino acids: CASGLRGTVRNQPQHF. In DNA, the CDR3 is TGTGCTAGTGGTTTGCGGGGGACGGTAAGGAATCAGCCCCAGCATTTT.

The chain couples TRBV3-1 (or the pseudogene TRBV3-2) to TRBJ2-2, with D tentatively TRBD1 or TRBD2 (5 bases each). Deletions cut 3 bases from V and 6 bases from J, with 23 bases between. The CDR3 totals 18 residues. The germline V gene encodes CDR1 LGHDT and CDR2 YNNKEL (reference sequence). CDR3 nucleotides: TGTGCCAGCAGCCATGCAGTGTCCGGGGCCCTAGGGTCCGGGGAGCTGTTTTTT. Residues: CASSHAVSGALGSGELFF.

V gene TRBV15 combines with J gene TRBJ1-6; D is unresolved. V lost 5 bases, J lost 4 bases, and 6 bases lay in between. CDR3 length: 13 residues. Germline loops: CDR1 LNHNV, CDR2 YYDKDF (reference sequence). As DNA, the CDR3 is TGTGCCACCAGCGGCAAGTATAATTCACCCCTCCACTTT. It translates to CATSGKYNSPLHF. Full variable domain (missing parts from reference TRBV15 and TRBJ1-6): DAMVIQNPRYQVTQFGKPVTLSCSQTLNHNVMYWYQQKSSQAPKLLFHYYDKDFNNEADTPDNFQSRRPNTSFCFLDIRSPGLGDTAMYLCATSGKYNSPLHFGNGTRLTVT.

This chain connects TRBV4-2 to TRBJ2-5, with 8 bases fitting TRBD2. Germline assignment: CDR1 LGHNA and CDR2 YNFKEQ. The trim removed 4 bases at V and 2 bases at J, leaving 3 bases unmatched. The CDR3 contains 14 residues. The DNA for the CDR3 is TGTGCCAGCAGCCTGAAGCGGGGGCAAGAGACCCAGTACTTC. Translation gives CASSLKRGQETQYF.

V and J are TRBV18 and TRBJ2-2, with D unclear. Germline V gives CDR1 KGHSH, CDR2 LQKENI. This CDR3 region has 14 residues. The V end was cut by 3 bases, the J end by 1 base, with 6 bases between. Here the CDR3 DNA reads TGTGCCAGCTCACCTTTAGGGAACACCGGGGAGCTGTTTTTT. It translates to CASSPLGNTGELFF. The complete variable domain, with remaining parts taken from reference TRBV18 and TRBJ2-2, reads NAGVMQNPRHLVRRRGQEARLRCSPMKGHSHVYWYRQLPEEGLKFMVYLQKENIIDESGMPKERFSAEFPKEGPSILRIQQVVRGDSAAYFCASSPLGNTGELFFGEGSRLTVL.

This chain links TRBV28 with TRBJ1-5; TRBD1 agrees at 7 bases. The length of the CDR3 is 19 residues. J lost 0 bases, V lost 0 bases, and 11 bases had no gene match. Per germline, CDR1 MDHEN and CDR2 SYDVKM. This CDR3 reads CASSLWSAGGLGSNQPQHF. CDR3 nucleotide sequence: TGTGCCAGCAGTTTATGGTCGGCAGGGGGGTTGGGTAGCAATCAGCCCCAGCATTTT.

This clone was seen a few times. This chain uses TRBV6-4 with TRBJ2-1; 9 bases agree with TRBD2. There are 15 residues in the CDR3. The ends lost 1 base at V and 6 bases at J; junction bases unmatched: 4. Germline V gene lookup returns CDR1 MRHNA and CDR2 SNTAGT. The CDR3 DNA reads as TGTGCCAGCAGTGACTTAGCGGGGGCCCTCAATGAGCAGTTCTTC. This sequence encodes CASSDLAGALNEQFF.

This sequence joins TRBV18 and TRBJ1-3; D unclear. The V gene's germline CDR1 is KGHSH and CDR2 LQKENI. Trimming took 3 bases from V and 2 from J, leaving 11 bases between them. This CDR3 is 15 amino acids long. The chain's CDR3 is CASSPPGLTGNTIYF. For the CDR3, the DNA is TGTGCCAGCTCACCGCCGGGATTGACTGGAAACACCATATATTTT.

The chain recombines TRBV28 with TRBJ1-1; no clear D. Trimming removed 11 bases from V and 11 bases from J, with 9 bases in between. CDR3 length equals 8 residues. CDR1 and CDR2 (germline): MDHEN, SYDVKM. The CDR3 here is CAAFGAFF. CDR3 in DNA: TGTGCCGCATTTGGCGCTTTCTTT. Combining the CDR3 with reference TRBV28 and TRBJ1-1 gives the whole variable domain DVKVTQSSRYLVKRTGEKVFLECVQDMDHENMFWYRQDPGLGLRLIYFSYDVKMKEKGDIPEGYSVSREKKERFSLILESASTNQTSMYLCAAFGAFFGQGTRLTVV.

V and J are TRBV28 and TRBJ1-2, with a tentative D call TRBD1 (5 bases). The germline CDR1 and CDR2 sequences are MDHEN and SYDVKM. CDR3 length: 17 amino acids. The germline V and J ends were trimmed by 3 bases and 1 base, with 18 bases remaining between them. CDR3: CASSFFYSTARNYGYTF. The CDR3 nucleotides read TGTGCCAGCAGTTTTTTTTACTCGACAGCTCGTAACTATGGCTACACCTTC.

The chain is built from TRBV5-1 and TRBJ1-1; D gene ambiguous. The germline gives CDR1 SGHRS, CDR2 YFSETQ. Deletions cut 0 bases from V and 0 bases from J, with 3 bases between. The CDR3 has 13 amino acids. In nucleotides, the CDR3 is TGCGCCAGCAGCTTGGGGATGAACACTGAAGCTTTCTTT. This translates into CASSLGMNTEAFF.

The chain joins TRBV6-5 to TRBJ1-2, with a possible D match to TRBD1 (6 bases). Trimming stripped 4 bases from V and 6 bases from J, with 9 bases between. The CDR3 runs 12 residues. Germline assignment: CDR1 MNHEY and CDR2 SVGAGI. The CDR3 DNA follows: TGTGCCAGCAGTTTGCCAGGGGATGGCTACACCTTC. Protein product: CASSLPGDGYTF.

The gene calls are TRBV29-1 and TRBJ1-2; weak D call: TRBD1 (5 bases). The CDR3 is 13 amino acids. V dropped 4 bases and J dropped 7 bases, with 16 bases sitting between them. Germline CDR1 reads SQVTM; CDR2 reads ANQGSEA. The CDR3, as DNA: TGCAGCGTTGCTGGTGGGGGGGAAATTGGCTACACCTTC. It encodes CSVAGGGEIGYTF. The full variable domain, rest sourced from reference TRBV29-1 and TRBJ1-2, is SAVISQKPSRDICQRGTSLTIQCQVDSQVTMMFWYRQQPGQSLTLIATANQGSEATYESGFVIDKFPISRPNLTFSTLTVSNMSPEDSSIYLCSVAGGGEIGYTFGSGTRLTVV.

Concerning this clone: Germline and junction disagree at one end, which may indicate a read error. V gene TRBV6-5 combines with J gene TRBJ1-2; perhaps TRBD1 as D (5 bases). The CDR3 totals 13 residues. Germline V gene sequence: CDR1 MNHEY, CDR2 SVGAGI. CDR3 sequence: CATSRQGVGGYTF. The CDR3 DNA reads as TGTGCCACCAGTCGGCAGGGTGTCGGTGGCTACACCTTC.